A selection of T cell receptor beta chains follows, all from one sample in a study of blood T cells in healthy people across ages. TCRdb redid the calling of the 5' RACE reads with MiXCR, one entry per CDR3 protein. The sample holds approximately 960,000 distinct CDR3 sequences, approximately 32% seen once. This same sample was also taken into another study, of T cells of mothers and their children.

Sequencing input: blood. The receptors here all came from a woman between 35 and 50 years old in good health. The CDR3 runs from the conserved cysteine through the conserved F or W.

V gene: TRBV5-1
CDR3 protein: CASSATTSGASNEQFF

V gene: TRBV29-1
CDR3 protein: CSVEDTSMTEAFF

V gene: TRBV6-1
CDR3 protein: CASSESIQGDGYTF

V gene: TRBV15
CDR3 protein: CATSSEGQGHGANVLTF

V gene: TRBV11-2
CDR3 protein: CASSLDLGVYEQFF

V gene: TRBV10-3
CDR3 protein: CAISESKGQFQETQYF

V gene: TRBV14
CDR3 protein: CASSPNRGYNEQFF

V gene: TRBV30
CDR3 protein: CAWSSGTGYDEQYF

V gene: TRBV6-5
CDR3 protein: CASTRQGTNTEAFF

V gene: TRBV21-1
CDR3 protein: CASPRGRIRHITNYGYTF

V gene: TRBV29-1
CDR3 protein: CSILRQTSYNEQFF

V gene: TRBV18
CDR3 protein: CASSPEVGEQFF

V gene: TRBV20-1
CDR3 protein: CSARSPTVDTQYF

V gene: TRBV29-1
CDR3 protein: CSVEKGQGARAGYTF

V gene: TRBV20-1
CDR3 protein: CSAELLAANYEQYF

V gene: TRBV6-2/TRBV6-3
CDR3 protein: CASRLRGYRLYGYTF

V gene: TRBV4-3
CDR3 protein: CASSQDHRGAANEQYF

V gene: TRBV12-3/TRBV12-4
CDR3 protein: CASSPRTEYEQFF

V gene: TRBV12-3/TRBV12-4
CDR3 protein: CATIRTGSRQETQYF

V gene: TRBV7-9
CDR3 protein: CASSFLRGARTYNEQFF

V gene: TRBV7-9
CDR3 protein: CASSLSTGEETQYF

V gene: TRBV10-3
CDR3 protein: CAISVGLEGQETQYF

V gene: TRBV7-8
CDR3 protein: CASSQAQRTGRGEQFF

V gene: TRBV27
CDR3 protein: CASSSGLAVISGANVLTF

V gene: TRBV6-1
CDR3 protein: CASSVSGTGSQPQHF

V gene: TRBV27
CDR3 protein: CASSFVRGANWNEQFF